A selection of T cell receptor beta chains follows, all from one sample in a study of blood T cell repertoires in COVID-19. Only in-frame clones appear in the TCRdb table, and some are missing; sequencing was by immunoSEQ multiplex PCR. Among approximately 74,000 clones listed, approximately 84% were seen once. Sequenced material: peripheral blood. Source of these receptors: a man between 65 and 80 years old with acute or convalescent COVID-19. CDR3s include the opening cysteine and the closing phenylalanine or tryptophan. A D gene is named only where the DNA matches it firmly. Not every row has a clone size; where given, it reads once, few, many or a size class.

abundance: once; d_gene: TRBD1; j_gene: TRBJ1-2; len: 18; v_gene: TRBV25-1; CDR3aa: CASSEAGGRSGGAVGYTF; CDR3nt: TGTGCCAGCAGTGAAGCTGGGGGTCGATCAGGGGGCGCGGTGGGCTACACCTTC
abundance: -; d_gene: TRBD2; j_gene: TRBJ2-7; len: 12; v_gene: TRBV28; CDR3aa: CASRSGGREQYF; CDR3nt: TGTGCCAGCAGGTCGGGGGGTAGGGAGCAGTACTTC
abundance: many; d_gene: -; j_gene: TRBJ1-3; len: 14; v_gene: TRBV6-2/TRBV6-3; CDR3aa: CASSTGLGRDTIYF; CDR3nt: TGTGCCAGCAGTACAGGGCTTGGTCGAGACACCATATATTTT
abundance: -; d_gene: -; j_gene: TRBJ2-1; len: 15; v_gene: TRBV5-1; CDR3aa: CASSGQTGSYNEQFF; CDR3nt: TGCGCCAGCAGCGGACAGACAGGCTCCTACAATGAGCAGTTCTTC
abundance: -; d_gene: TRBD1; j_gene: TRBJ1-6; len: 15; v_gene: TRBV6-5; CDR3aa: CASSPTGTGNSPLHF; CDR3nt: TGTGCCAGCAGCCCGACCGGGACAGGGAACTCACCCCTCCACTTT
abundance: -; d_gene: TRBD2; j_gene: TRBJ2-3; len: 16; v_gene: TRBV7-2; CDR3aa: CASSLDLAVETDTQYF; CDR3nt: TGTGCCAGCAGCTTAGATCTAGCGGTAGAGACAGATACGCAGTATTTT
abundance: -; d_gene: -; j_gene: TRBJ2-7; len: 15; v_gene: TRBV18; CDR3aa: CASSPPGQGGIEQYF; CDR3nt: TGTGCCAGCTCACCACCAGGTCAGGGTGGGATCGAGCAGTACTTC
abundance: -; d_gene: -; j_gene: TRBJ2-7; len: 14; v_gene: TRBV9; CDR3aa: CASSVESLPYEQYF; CDR3nt: TGTGCCAGCAGCGTTGAGAGCCTACCCTACGAGCAGTACTTC
abundance: -; d_gene: -; j_gene: TRBJ1-6; len: 14; v_gene: TRBV7-2; CDR3aa: CASSESRGNSPLHF; CDR3nt: TGTGCCAGCAGCGAATCACGGGGTAATTCACCCCTCCACTTT
abundance: -; d_gene: TRBD2; j_gene: TRBJ2-1; len: 15; v_gene: TRBV9; CDR3aa: CASSVVAGGRGEQFF; CDR3nt: TGTGCCAGCAGCGTAGTAGCGGGGGGGCGCGGTGAGCAGTTCTTC
abundance: -; d_gene: -; j_gene: TRBJ2-7; len: 14; v_gene: TRBV2; CDR3aa: CASTPGLATYEQYF; CDR3nt: TGTGCCAGCACTCCGGGGCTAGCGACCTACGAGCAGTACTTC
abundance: -; d_gene: -; j_gene: TRBJ1-5; len: 16; v_gene: TRBV7-8; CDR3aa: CASSVLARHSNQPQHF; CDR3nt: TGTGCCAGCAGCGTTCTTGCCAGACATAGCAATCAGCCCCAGCATTTT
abundance: -; d_gene: TRBD2; j_gene: TRBJ2-1; len: 19; v_gene: TRBV2; CDR3aa: CASRGTTGPRRDWDNEQFF; CDR3nt: TGTGCCAGCAGGGGGACTACGGGACCTAGACGCGATTGGGACAATGAGCAGTTCTTC
abundance: -; d_gene: -; j_gene: TRBJ1-3; len: 18; v_gene: TRBV16; CDR3aa: CASSQRTSPGSSGNTIYF; CDR3nt: TGTGCCAGCAGCCAAAGGACAAGCCCAGGTAGCTCTGGAAACACCATATATTTT
abundance: -; d_gene: TRBD1; j_gene: TRBJ2-3; len: 17; v_gene: TRBV2; CDR3aa: CASSEAQTGYTTDTQYF; CDR3nt: TGTGCCAGCAGTGAAGCCCAGACAGGGTACACCACAGATACGCAGTATTTT
abundance: -; d_gene: TRBD2; j_gene: TRBJ2-5; len: 17; v_gene: TRBV5-4; CDR3aa: CASSPRVSGGGRETQYF; CDR3nt: TGTGCCAGCAGCCCGAGGGTTTCGGGGGGAGGGAGAGAGACCCAGTACTTC
abundance: -; d_gene: -; j_gene: TRBJ1-1; len: 15; v_gene: TRBV6-2/TRBV6-3; CDR3aa: CASSLKVTGLAEAFF; CDR3nt: TGTGCCAGCAGCCTTAAGGTGACAGGTCTCGCTGAAGCTTTCTTT
abundance: -; d_gene: TRBD2; j_gene: TRBJ2-1; len: 16; v_gene: TRBV27; CDR3aa: CASSLLLAGGGDEQFF; CDR3nt: TGTGCCAGCAGTTTACTACTAGCGGGAGGGGGAGATGAGCAGTTCTTC
abundance: -; d_gene: -; j_gene: TRBJ1-1; len: 14; v_gene: TRBV19; CDR3aa: CASRRDNRDTEAFF; CDR3nt: TGTGCCAGTAGAAGGGACAATAGGGACACTGAAGCTTTCTTT
abundance: -; d_gene: TRBD1; j_gene: TRBJ2-7; len: 14; v_gene: TRBV5-4; CDR3aa: CASSRTGGSYEQYF; CDR3nt: TGTGCCAGCAGTCGGACAGGGGGGTCCTACGAGCAGTACTTC
abundance: -; d_gene: -; j_gene: TRBJ2-2; len: 13; v_gene: TRBV4-1; CDR3aa: CASSRGGAGELFF; CDR3nt: TGCGCCAGCAGCCGAGGGGGTGCCGGGGAGCTGTTTTTT
abundance: -; d_gene: -; j_gene: TRBJ2-2; len: 13; v_gene: TRBV28; CDR3aa: CASSGGATGELFF; CDR3nt: TGTGCCAGCAGTGGGGGGGCCACCGGGGAGCTGTTTTTT
abundance: few; d_gene: -; j_gene: TRBJ2-7; len: 15; v_gene: TRBV21-1; CDR3aa: CASRRGRKDFDEQYF; CDR3nt: TGTGCCAGCAGACGCGGGAGGAAGGATTTCGACGAGCAGTACTTC
abundance: few; d_gene: -; j_gene: TRBJ1-2; len: 17; v_gene: TRBV11-2; CDR3aa: CASSLAGFRGRENGYTF; CDR3nt: TGTGCCAGCAGCTTAGCGGGCTTTAGGGGAAGGGAAAATGGCTACACCTTC
abundance: -; d_gene: -; j_gene: TRBJ2-1; len: 14; v_gene: TRBV2; CDR3aa: CASSPTMMDNEQFF; CDR3nt: TGTGCCAGCTCGCCTACCATGATGGACAATGAGCAGTTCTTC
abundance: -; d_gene: TRBD2; j_gene: TRBJ2-1; len: 15; v_gene: TRBV9; CDR3aa: CASSGGLAGGNEQFF; CDR3nt: TGTGCCAGCAGCGGCGGACTAGCGGGAGGTAATGAGCAGTTCTTC
abundance: -; d_gene: TRBD2; j_gene: TRBJ2-4; len: 17; v_gene: TRBV27; CDR3aa: CANSGGVAGGAKNIQYF; CDR3nt: TGTGCCAATTCAGGGGGTGTAGCGGGAGGGGCCAAAAACATTCAGTACTTC
abundance: -; d_gene: TRBD1; j_gene: TRBJ2-1; len: 17; v_gene: TRBV3-1/TRBV3-2; CDR3aa: CASSLPTPGGHYNEQFF; CDR3nt: TGTGCCAGCAGCTTACCTACGCCAGGGGGCCATTACAATGAGCAGTTCTTC
abundance: -; d_gene: TRBD1; j_gene: TRBJ2-7; len: 13; v_gene: TRBV2; CDR3aa: CASSRQGTYEQYF; CDR3nt: TGTGCCAGCAGCAGACAGGGGACCTACGAGCAGTACTTC
abundance: -; d_gene: -; j_gene: TRBJ2-2; len: 14; v_gene: TRBV7-7; CDR3aa: CASSLAPPGGELFF; CDR3nt: TGTGCTAGCAGCTTAGCCCCTCCGGGCGGGGAGCTGTTTTTT
abundance: -; d_gene: -; j_gene: TRBJ2-3; len: 13; v_gene: TRBV29-1; CDR3aa: CSVDRWSTDTQYF; CDR3nt: TGCAGCGTTGATCGGTGGAGCACAGATACGCAGTATTTT
abundance: -; d_gene: -; j_gene: TRBJ1-1; len: 14; v_gene: TRBV9; CDR3aa: CASSVGGGIAEAFF; CDR3nt: TGTGCCAGCAGCGTAGGGGGAGGTATAGCTGAAGCTTTCTTT
abundance: -; d_gene: -; j_gene: TRBJ2-5; len: 12; v_gene: TRBV29-1; CDR3aa: CSVDGSGETQYF; CDR3nt: TGCAGCGTTGATGGGAGCGGGGAGACCCAGTACTTC
abundance: -; d_gene: -; j_gene: TRBJ1-5; len: 14; v_gene: TRBV19; CDR3aa: CASTLRGGNQPQHF; CDR3nt: TGTGCCAGTACACTCAGGGGAGGCAATCAGCCCCAGCATTTT
abundance: -; d_gene: -; j_gene: TRBJ2-2; len: 15; v_gene: TRBV9; CDR3aa: CASSVKRRGTGELFF; CDR3nt: TGTGCCAGCAGCGTAAAGCGGCGAGGGACCGGGGAGCTGTTTTTT